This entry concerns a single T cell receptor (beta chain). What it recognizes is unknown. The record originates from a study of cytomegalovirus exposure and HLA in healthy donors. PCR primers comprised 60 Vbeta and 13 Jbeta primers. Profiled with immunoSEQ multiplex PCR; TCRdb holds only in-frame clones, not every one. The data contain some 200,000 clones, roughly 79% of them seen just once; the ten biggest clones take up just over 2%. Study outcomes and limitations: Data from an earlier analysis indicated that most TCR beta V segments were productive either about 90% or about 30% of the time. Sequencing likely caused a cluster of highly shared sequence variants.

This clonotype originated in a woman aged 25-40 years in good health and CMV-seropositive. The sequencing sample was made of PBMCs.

Here the CDR3 DNA reads TGTGCCAGCTCACCCCGACAGGGGGGCAGCTCCTACGAGCAGTACTTC. The encoded protein is CASSPRQGGSSYEQYF. This sequence joins TRBV18 and TRBJ2-7; TRBD1 agrees at 9 bases. Germline V gene sequence: CDR1 KGHSH, CDR2 LQKENI. V lost 3 bases and J lost 0; bases outside the gene matches: 6. This CDR3 is 16 amino acids long.